The 5 T cell receptor beta chains presented below share a single source sample, sequenced in a study of molecular identifiers for immune sequencing clone quantification. TCRdb itself ran the PCR reads through MiXCR, one entry per CDR3 protein. The sample holds some 680,000 distinct CDR3 sequences; less than 30% are singletons and the top ten take about 0.84%. The specimen sequenced was naive CD8+ T cells from blood, with Jurkat cell RNA spiked in. The subset was: FACS-sorted CD8+CD4-CCR7+CD45RA+ naive T cells. These receptors were collected from a human donor in good health. Some libraries in this study had Jurkat cell RNA spiked in.

Many counts were recorded for this clonotype. J is TRBJ2-7 and V is TRBV28; maybe TRBD2 (5 bases). The CDR3 length is 16 residues. Per germline, CDR1 MDHEN and CDR2 SYDVKM. V lost 7 bases to trimming and J lost 4 bases, with 23 bases between them. CDR3 nucleotide sequence: TGTGCCAGCATCAACGAGGTAGGGAGCCCGGCTTACGAGCAGTACTTC. This gives the protein CASINEVGSPAYEQYF.

In regard to this clonotype: A much larger clone differs by one base, so this may be a read error. The rearrangement links TRBV7-9 to TRBJ2-7; maybe TRBD1 (5 bases). V was cut by 4 bases and J by 9 bases, with 19 bases left in between. The CDR3 totals 14 residues. Germline V gene data show CDR1 as SEHNR and CDR2 as FQNEAQ (reference sequence). This chain's CDR3 is CASSSSQGVNGQYF. The CDR3 bases are TGTGCCAGCAGCTCCTCCCAAGGGGTGAACGGGCAGTACTTC.

Points on this clonotype: Being one base from a much bigger clone, this may be a read error. V and J are TRBV4-3 and TRBJ2-2; D unclear. V was trimmed by 1 base and J by 5 bases, leaving 8 bases between them. CDR1 and CDR2 (germline): LGHNA, YSLEER. CDR3 size: 14 residues. The CDR3 DNA sequence: TGCGCCAGCAGCCAAGTGATCGGGACCGGGGAGCTGTTTTTT. The encoded protein is CASSQVIGTGELFF.

This clonotype was observed many times. The chain carries TRBV6-2 or TRBV6-3 and TRBJ1-1, with D perhaps TRBD1 (6 bases). Germline V gene sequence: CDR1 MNHEY, CDR2 SVGEGT. V was shortened by 2 bases and J by 7 bases, with 17 bases between the two germline ends. The CDR3 spans 15 residues. As DNA, the CDR3 is TGTGCCAGCAGTTACATAGCGTTCGGGACAAATGAAGCTTTCTTT. Translation: CASSYIAFGTNEAFF.

The chain has TRBV7-9 and TRBJ1-5, with unresolved D. Germline V CDR1 and CDR2: SEHNR, FQNEAQ (reference sequence). V was clipped by 5 bases and J by 7 bases, with 15 bases between them. The CDR3 extends over 14 amino acids. Here the CDR3 DNA reads TGTGCCAGCAGCCCCTCGTCAGGCGGCCAGCCCCAGCATTTT. Protein product: CASSPSSGGQPQHF.